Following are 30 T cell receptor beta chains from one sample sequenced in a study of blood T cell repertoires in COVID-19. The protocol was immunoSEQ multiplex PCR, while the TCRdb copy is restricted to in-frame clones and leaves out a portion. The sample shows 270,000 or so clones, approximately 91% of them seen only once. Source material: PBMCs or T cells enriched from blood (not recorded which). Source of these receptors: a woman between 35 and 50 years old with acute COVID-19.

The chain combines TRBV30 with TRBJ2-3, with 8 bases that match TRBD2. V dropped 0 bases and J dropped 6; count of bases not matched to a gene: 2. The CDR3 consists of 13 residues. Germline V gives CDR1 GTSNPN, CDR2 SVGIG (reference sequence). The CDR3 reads CAWSVGLDDTQYF. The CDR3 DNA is TGTGCCTGGAGTGTGGGACTAGACGATACGCAGTATTTT.

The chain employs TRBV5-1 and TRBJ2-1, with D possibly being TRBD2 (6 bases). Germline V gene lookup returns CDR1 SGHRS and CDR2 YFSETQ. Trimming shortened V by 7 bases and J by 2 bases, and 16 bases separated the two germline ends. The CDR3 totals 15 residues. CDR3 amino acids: CASGPGGLTYNEQFF. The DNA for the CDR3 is TGCGCCAGCGGCCCCGGAGGGCTAACCTACAATGAGCAGTTCTTC. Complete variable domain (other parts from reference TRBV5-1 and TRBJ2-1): KAGVTQTPRYLIKTRGQQVTLSCSPISGHRSVSWYQQTPGQGLQFLFEYFSETQRNKGNFPGRFSGRQFSNSRSEMNVSTLELGDSALYLCASGPGGLTYNEQFFGPGTRLTVL.

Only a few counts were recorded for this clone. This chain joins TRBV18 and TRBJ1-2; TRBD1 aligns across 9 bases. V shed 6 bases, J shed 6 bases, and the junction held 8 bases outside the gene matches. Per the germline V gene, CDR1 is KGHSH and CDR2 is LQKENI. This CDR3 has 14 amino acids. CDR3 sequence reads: CASSRQGGNDGYTF. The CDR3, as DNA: TGTGCCAGCTCCCGACAGGGGGGGAATGATGGCTACACCTTC.

The CDR3 DNA reads as TGTGCCAGCAGCCCAGATCAGGGCCCAATCTTCTATGGCTACACCTTC. This codes for CASSPDQGPIFYGYTF. The chain carries TRBV7-2 and TRBJ1-2, with D possibly TRBD1 on 5 matching bases. The CDR3 consists of 16 residues. V was clipped by 5 bases and J by 4 bases, with 20 bases between them. CDR1 is SGHTA, CDR2 FQGNSA, per germline.

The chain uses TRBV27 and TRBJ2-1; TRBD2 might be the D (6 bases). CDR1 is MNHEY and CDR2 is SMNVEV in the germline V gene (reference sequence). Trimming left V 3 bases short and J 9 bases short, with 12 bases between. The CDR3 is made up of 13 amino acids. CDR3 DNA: TGTGCCAGCAGTTTCGGGGATAGCGGTGAGCAGTTCTTC. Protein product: CASSFGDSGEQFF.

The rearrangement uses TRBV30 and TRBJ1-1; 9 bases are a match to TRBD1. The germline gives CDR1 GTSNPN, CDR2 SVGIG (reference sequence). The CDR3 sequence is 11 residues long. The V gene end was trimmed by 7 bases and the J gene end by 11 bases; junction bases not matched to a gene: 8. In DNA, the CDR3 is TGTGCCTTGTACAGGGGGCAGACGGCTTTCTTT. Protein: CALYRGQTAFF.

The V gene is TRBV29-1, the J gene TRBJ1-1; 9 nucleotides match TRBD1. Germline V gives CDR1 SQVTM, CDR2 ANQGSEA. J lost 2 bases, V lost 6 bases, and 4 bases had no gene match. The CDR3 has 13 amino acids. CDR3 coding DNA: TGCAGCGTCTACAGGGGGCGTAACACTGAAGCTTTCTTT. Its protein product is CSVYRGRNTEAFF.

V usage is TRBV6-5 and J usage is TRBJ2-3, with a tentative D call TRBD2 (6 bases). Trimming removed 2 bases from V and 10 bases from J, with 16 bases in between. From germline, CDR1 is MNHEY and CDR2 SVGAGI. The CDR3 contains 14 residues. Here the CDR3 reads CASSYDGGASSQYF. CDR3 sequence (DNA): TGTGCCAGCAGTTACGATGGCGGGGCGAGCTCGCAGTATTTT.

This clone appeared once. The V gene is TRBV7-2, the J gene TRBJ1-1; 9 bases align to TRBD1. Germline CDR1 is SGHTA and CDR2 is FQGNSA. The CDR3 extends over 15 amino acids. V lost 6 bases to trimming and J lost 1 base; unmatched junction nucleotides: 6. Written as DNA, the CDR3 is TGTGCCAGCAGGAAGGGGGGACAGGGGAACACTGAAGCTTTCTTT. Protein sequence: CASRKGGQGNTEAFF.

The CDR3, as DNA: TGTGCCAGTACGGGGGACCACGCGAACACCGGGGAGCTGTTTTTT. Protein sequence: CASTGDHANTGELFF. The rearrangement uses TRBV19 and TRBJ2-2, with D tentatively TRBD2 (6 bases). Germline assignment: CDR1 LNHDA and CDR2 SQIVND (reference sequence). The V end lost 7 bases, the J end lost 0 bases, and 12 bases lay between the germline ends. The CDR3 loop spans 15 amino acids.

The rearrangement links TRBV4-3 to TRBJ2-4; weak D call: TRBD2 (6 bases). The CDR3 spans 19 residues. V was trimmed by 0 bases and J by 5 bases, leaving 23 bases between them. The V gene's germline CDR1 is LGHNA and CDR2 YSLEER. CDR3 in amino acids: CASSQDLPAGLQRENIQYF. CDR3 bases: TGCGCCAGCAGCCAAGATCTCCCAGCGGGCCTTCAGAGGGAAAACATTCAGTACTTC.

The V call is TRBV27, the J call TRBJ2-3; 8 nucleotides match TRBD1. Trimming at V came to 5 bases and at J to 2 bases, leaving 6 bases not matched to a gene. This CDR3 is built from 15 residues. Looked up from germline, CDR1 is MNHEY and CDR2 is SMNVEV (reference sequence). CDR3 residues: CASSATGAITDTQYF. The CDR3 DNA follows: TGTGCCAGCAGTGCGACAGGGGCCATCACAGATACGCAGTATTTT.

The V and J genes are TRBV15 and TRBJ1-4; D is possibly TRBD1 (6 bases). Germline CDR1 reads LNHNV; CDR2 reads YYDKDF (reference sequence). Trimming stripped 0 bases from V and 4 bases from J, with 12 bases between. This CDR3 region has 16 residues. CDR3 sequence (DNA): TGTGCCACCAGCAGAGATTTGTGGACAGTTAATGAAAAACTGTTTTTT. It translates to CATSRDLWTVNEKLFF.

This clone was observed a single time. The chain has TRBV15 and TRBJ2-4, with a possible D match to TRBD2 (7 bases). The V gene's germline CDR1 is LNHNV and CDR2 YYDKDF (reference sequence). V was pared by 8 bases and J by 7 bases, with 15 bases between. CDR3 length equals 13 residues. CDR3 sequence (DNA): TGTGCCACCGAGGGGGGGGCGAAGAACATTCAGTACTTC. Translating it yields CATEGGAKNIQYF.

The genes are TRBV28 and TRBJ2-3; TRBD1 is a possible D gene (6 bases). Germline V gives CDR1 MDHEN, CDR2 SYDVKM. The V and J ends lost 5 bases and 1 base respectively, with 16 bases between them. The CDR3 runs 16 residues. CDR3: CASSRAGVLRTDTQYF. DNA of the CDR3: TGTGCCAGCAGTAGGGCAGGGGTCCTTCGCACAGATACGCAGTATTTT. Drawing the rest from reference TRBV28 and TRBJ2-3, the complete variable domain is DVKVTQSSRYLVKRTGEKVFLECVQDMDHENMFWYRQDPGLGLRLIYFSYDVKMKEKGDIPEGYSVSREKKERFSLILESASTNQTSMYLCASSRAGVLRTDTQYFGPGTRLTVL.

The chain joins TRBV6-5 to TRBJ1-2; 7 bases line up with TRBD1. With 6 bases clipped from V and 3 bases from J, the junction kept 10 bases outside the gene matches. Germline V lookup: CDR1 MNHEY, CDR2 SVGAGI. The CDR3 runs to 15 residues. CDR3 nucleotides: TGTGCCAGCAGAAGTGGAGGGGGCGCAGACTATGGCTACACCTTC. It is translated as CASRSGGGADYGYTF.

The CDR3 sequence is CASSFLTSGVYNEQFF. DNA of the CDR3: TGTGCCAGCAGCTTCCTGACTAGCGGGGTCTACAATGAGCAGTTCTTC. This chain uses TRBV7-9 with TRBJ2-1; 11 bases fit TRBD2. CDR3 length: 16 residues. J lost 3 bases, V lost 3 bases, and 4 bases had no gene match. Germline CDR1 SEHNR, CDR2 FQNEAQ (reference sequence).

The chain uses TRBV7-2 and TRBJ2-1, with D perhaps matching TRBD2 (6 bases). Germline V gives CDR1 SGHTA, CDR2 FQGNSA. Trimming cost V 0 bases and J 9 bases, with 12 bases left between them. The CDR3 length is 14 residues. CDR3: CASSLAEGRGEQFF. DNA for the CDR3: TGTGCCAGCAGCTTAGCGGAGGGTAGGGGTGAGCAGTTCTTC.

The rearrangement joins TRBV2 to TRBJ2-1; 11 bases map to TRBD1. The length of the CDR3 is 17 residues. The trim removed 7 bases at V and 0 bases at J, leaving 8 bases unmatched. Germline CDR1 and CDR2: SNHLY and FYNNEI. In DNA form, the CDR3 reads TGTGCCAGCACAGGGACAGGGGGTTTCAGCTCCTACAATGAGCAGTTCTTC. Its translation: CASTGTGGFSSYNEQFF.

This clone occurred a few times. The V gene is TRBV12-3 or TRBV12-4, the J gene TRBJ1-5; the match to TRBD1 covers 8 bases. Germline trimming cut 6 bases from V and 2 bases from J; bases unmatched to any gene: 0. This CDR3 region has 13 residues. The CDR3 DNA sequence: TGTGCCAGCAGGGACAGGGGCAATCAGCCCCAGCATTTT. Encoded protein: CASRDRGNQPQHF.

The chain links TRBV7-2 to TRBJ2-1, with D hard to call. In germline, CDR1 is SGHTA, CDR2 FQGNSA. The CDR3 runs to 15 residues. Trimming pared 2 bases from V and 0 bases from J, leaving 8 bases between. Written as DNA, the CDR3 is TGTGCCAGCAGCTTAAGCGCGGCCTCCTACAATGAGCAGTTCTTC. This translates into CASSLSAASYNEQFF.

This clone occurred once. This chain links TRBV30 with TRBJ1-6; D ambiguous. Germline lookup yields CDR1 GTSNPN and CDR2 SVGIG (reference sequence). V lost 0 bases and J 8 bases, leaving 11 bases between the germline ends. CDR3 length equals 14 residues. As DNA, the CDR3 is TGTGCCTGGAGTGTACAGCGGGGATATTCACCCCTCCACTTT. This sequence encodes CAWSVQRGYSPLHF.

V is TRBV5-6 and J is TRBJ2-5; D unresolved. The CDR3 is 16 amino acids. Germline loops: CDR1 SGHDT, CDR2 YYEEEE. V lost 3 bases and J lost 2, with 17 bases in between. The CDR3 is CASSSTTSRLQETQYF. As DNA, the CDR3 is TGTGCCAGCAGCTCGACCACCTCTAGATTACAAGAGACCCAGTACTTC. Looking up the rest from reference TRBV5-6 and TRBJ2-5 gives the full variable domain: DAGVTQSPTHLIKTRGQQVTLRCSPKSGHDTVSWYQQALGQGPQFIFQYYEEEERQRGNFPDRFSGHQFPNYSSELNVNALLLGDSALYLCASSSTTSRLQETQYFGPGTRLLVL.

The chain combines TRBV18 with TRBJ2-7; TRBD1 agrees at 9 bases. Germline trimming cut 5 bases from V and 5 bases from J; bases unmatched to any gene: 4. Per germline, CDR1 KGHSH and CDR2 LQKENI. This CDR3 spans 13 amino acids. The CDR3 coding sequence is TGTGCCAGCTCAGGACAGGGGATCCACGAGCAGTACTTC. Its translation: CASSGQGIHEQYF.

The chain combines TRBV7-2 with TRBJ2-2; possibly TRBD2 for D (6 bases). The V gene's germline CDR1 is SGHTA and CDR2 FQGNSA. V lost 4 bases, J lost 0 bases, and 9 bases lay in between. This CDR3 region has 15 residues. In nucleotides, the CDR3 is TGTGCCAGCAGCTCGGGACTTACGAACACCGGGGAGCTGTTTTTT. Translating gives CASSSGLTNTGELFF. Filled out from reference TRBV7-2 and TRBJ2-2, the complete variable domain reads GAGVSQSPSNKVTEKGKDVELRCDPISGHTALYWYRQSLGQGLEFLIYFQGNSAPDKSGLPSDRFSAERTGGSVSTLTIQRTQQEDSAVYLCASSSGLTNTGELFFGEGSRLTVL.

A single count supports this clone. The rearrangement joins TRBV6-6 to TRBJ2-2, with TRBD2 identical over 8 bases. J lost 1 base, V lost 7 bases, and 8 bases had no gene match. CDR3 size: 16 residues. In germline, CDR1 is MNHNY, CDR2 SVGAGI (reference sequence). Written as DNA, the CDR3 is TGTGCCAGCACCGACGGGGCGGGAGGGAACACCGGGGAGCTGTTTTTT. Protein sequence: CASTDGAGGNTGELFF.

The CDR3 is CASSLGLGLAGYEQYF. Here the CDR3 DNA reads TGTGCCAGCAGCTTGGGGCTGGGACTAGCGGGATACGAGCAGTACTTC. This chain uses TRBV5-5 with TRBJ2-7, with TRBD2 matching 13 bases. CDR1 and CDR2 (germline): SGHKS, YYEKEE (reference sequence). After removal of 0 bases from V and 4 bases from J, the junction contained 4 bases not matched to a gene. The CDR3 is 16 residues long.

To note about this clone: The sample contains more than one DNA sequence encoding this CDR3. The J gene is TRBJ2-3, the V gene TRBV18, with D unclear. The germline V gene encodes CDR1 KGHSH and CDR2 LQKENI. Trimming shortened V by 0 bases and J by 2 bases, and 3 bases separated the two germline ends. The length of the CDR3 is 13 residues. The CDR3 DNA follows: TGTGCCAGCTCACCACCCAACACAGATACGCAGTATTTT. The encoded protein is CASSPPNTDTQYF.

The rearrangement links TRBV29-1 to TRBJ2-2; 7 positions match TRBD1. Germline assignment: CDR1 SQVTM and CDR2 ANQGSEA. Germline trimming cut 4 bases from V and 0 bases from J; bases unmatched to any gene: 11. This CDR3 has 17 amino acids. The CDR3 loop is CSVAPLTQGANTGELFF. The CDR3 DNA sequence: TGCAGCGTTGCCCCCCTTACGCAGGGGGCGAACACCGGGGAGCTGTTTTTT.

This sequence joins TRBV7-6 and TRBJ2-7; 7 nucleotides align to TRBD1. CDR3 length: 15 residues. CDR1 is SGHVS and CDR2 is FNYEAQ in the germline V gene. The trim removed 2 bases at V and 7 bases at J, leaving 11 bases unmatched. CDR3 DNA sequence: TGTGCCAGCAGCTTATACACCGACAGGGTTAGAGAGCAGTACTTC. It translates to CASSLYTDRVREQYF. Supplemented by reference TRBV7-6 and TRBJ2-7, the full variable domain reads GAGVSQSPRYKVTKRGQDVALRCDPISGHVSLYWYRQALGQGPEFLTYFNYEAQQDKSGLPNDRFSAERPEGSISTLTIQRTEQRDSAMYRCASSLYTDRVREQYFGPGTRLTVT.